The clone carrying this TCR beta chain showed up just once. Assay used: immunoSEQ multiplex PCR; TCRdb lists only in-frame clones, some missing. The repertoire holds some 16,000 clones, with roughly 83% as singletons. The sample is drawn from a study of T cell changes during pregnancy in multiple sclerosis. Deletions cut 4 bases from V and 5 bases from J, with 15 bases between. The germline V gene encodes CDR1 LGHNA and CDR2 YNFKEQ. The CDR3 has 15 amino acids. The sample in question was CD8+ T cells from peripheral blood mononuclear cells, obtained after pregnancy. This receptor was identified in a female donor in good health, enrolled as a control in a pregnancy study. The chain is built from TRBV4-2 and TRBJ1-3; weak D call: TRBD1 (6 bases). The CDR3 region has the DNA TGTGCCAGCAGCCCCCGCGCAGGGGATCGAAACACCATATATTTT. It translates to CASSPRAGDRNTIYF.